The 14 T cell receptor beta chains below all came from one sample that was sequenced in a study of tumor and adjacent non-tumor tissue in lung cancer. This sample's RNA came from whole unsorted tissue. This non-tumor lung sample came from over 3 cm beyond the tumor edge. TCRbeta libraries were built with three rounds of nested PCR, modified from ARM-PCR. TCRdb re-called the multiplex PCR reads through MiXCR, storing one row per CDR3 protein. The sample contains around 82,000 distinct CDR3 sequences, 80% to 90% of which appear only once. Sample: distant non-tumor lung tissue. These receptors all stem from a man aged 55 to 70 with non-small cell lung cancer.

To note about this clonotype: Being one base from a much bigger clone, this may be a read error. V is TRBV29-1 and J is TRBJ2-7, with 9 bases aligning to TRBD1. The CDR3 is 14 amino acids. The junction had 10 bases not matched to a gene; V was cut back by 7 bases and J by 3 bases. The germline V gene has CDR1 SQVTM and CDR2 ANQGSEA. CDR3 sequence reads: CSAIPGQGGYEQYF. CDR3 coding DNA: TGCAGCGCCATACCGGGACAGGGAGGCTACGAGCAGTACTTC.

Regarding this clonotype: An end of the junction differs from the germline gene, which may be a read error. The genes are TRBV20-1 and TRBJ1-4; unclear D gene. The CDR3 loop spans 15 amino acids. In germline, CDR1 is DFQATT, CDR2 SNEGSKA (reference sequence). The CDR3 sequence: CSTRDLQALSEKLFF. In nucleotides, the CDR3 is TGCAGTACTAGGGATCTCCAGGCGTTGAGTGAAAAACTGTTTTTT.

Only a few counts were recorded for this clonotype. The V and J genes are TRBV11-2 and TRBJ2-7; the D is unclear. Germline V gene data show CDR1 as SGHAT and CDR2 as FQNNGV. V was shortened by 0 bases and J by 10 bases, with 22 bases between the two germline ends. The CDR3 has 16 amino acids. The CDR3 DNA reads as TGTGCCAGCAGCTTAGAGGTGGTTGCGCCCCCGAGGCAACAGTACTTC. Translated: CASSLEVVAPPRQQYF.

This chain connects TRBV20-1 to TRBJ1-2, with a tentative D call TRBD1 (5 bases). Trimming cost V 8 bases and J 5 bases, with 12 bases left between them. This CDR3 has 11 residues. Germline V gene lookup returns CDR1 DFQATT and CDR2 SNEGSKA (reference sequence). CDR3 protein: CSIQKGYGYTF. CDR3 sequence (DNA): TGCAGTATTCAGAAGGGGTATGGCTACACCTTC.

A remark on this clonotype: Germline is not matched at one junction end, which may reflect a read error. CDR3 DNA: TGTGCCATCAGCGCAGGCACAGATATGCAGTGTTTT. As protein: CAISAGTDMQCF. The V call is TRBV6-5, the J call TRBJ2-3; D is ambiguous. CDR3 size: 12 residues. Germline V gives CDR1 MNHEY, CDR2 SVGAGI.

To note about this clonotype: At one boundary the junction diverges from the germline segment, which might be a read error. The chain joins TRBV6-5 to TRBJ2-6; D possibly matches TRBD1 or TRBD2 (5 bases each). Germline-derived CDR1 and CDR2 are MNHEY and SVGAGI. There are 17 residues in the CDR3. The CDR3 here is CVSSLAGPSSGANVLTF. For the CDR3, the DNA is TGTGTCAGCAGCCTAGCAGGACCCAGCTCTGGGGCCAACGTCCTTACTTTC.

The rearrangement joins TRBV4-1 to TRBJ2-3, with a weak D call TRBD1 (5 bases). Germline lookup yields CDR1 MGHRA and CDR2 YSYEKL. The CDR3 length is 16 residues. Trimming stripped 3 bases from V and 6 bases from J, with 19 bases between. CDR3 protein: CASSHRSGPQVDTQYF. The CDR3 coding sequence is TGCGCCAGCAGCCACCGGTCTGGGCCACAGGTCGATACGCAGTATTTT.

V usage is TRBV20-1 and J usage is TRBJ2-5, with D tentatively TRBD1 (5 bases). Germline CDR1 is DFQATT and CDR2 is SNEGSKA (reference sequence). The CDR3 length is 13 residues. Trimming removed 6 bases at V and 5 bases at J, with 16 bases between. The CDR3 DNA reads as TGCAGTGCCAGGGAACAGTGGTTGGAGACCCAGTACTTC. Translated: CSAREQWLETQYF.

Of note for this clonotype: One end of the junction does not line up with germline, which may come from a read error. The chain links TRBV5-1 to TRBJ2-4; TRBD1 matches at 9 bases. The germline CDR1 and CDR2 sequences are SGHRS and YFSETQ. This CDR3 contains 14 residues. CDR3 nucleotides: TGCGCCAGCAACTCCGGGACAGGGCGGGACATTCAATACTTC. It translates to CASNSGTGRDIQYF.

On this clonotype itself: One end of the junction is discordant with germline, which a read error may explain. The CDR3 DNA reads TGTACCTGGAGCCCCTACATGGGGGTCCAAGAGACCCAGTACTTC. It codes for CTWSPYMGVQETQYF. The rearrangement links TRBV30 to TRBJ2-5; D tentatively reads TRBD1 or TRBD2 (5 bases each). The CDR3 extends over 15 amino acids. Germline CDR1 is GTSNPN and CDR2 is SVGIG (reference sequence).

With respect to this clonotype: Its ends do not fully match the called genes, so a read error is possible. J is TRBJ2-3 and V is TRBV29-1, with a possible D match to TRBD2 (6 bases). The CDR3 loop spans 12 amino acids. The germline gives CDR1 SQVTM, CDR2 ANQGSEA. CDR3 sequence reads: CSAGQGGDTQNF. Written as DNA, the CDR3 is TGCAGCGCTGGGCAGGGAGGCGATACGCAGAATTTT.

This chain connects TRBV6-6 to TRBJ2-1; D is possibly TRBD1 (5 bases). V lost 5 bases and J 3 bases, leaving 8 bases between the germline ends. CDR1 and CDR2 (germline): MNHNY, SVGAGI (reference sequence). The CDR3 totals 13 residues. Here the CDR3 reads CASSPGLYNEQFF. Written as DNA, the CDR3 is TGTGCCAGCAGTCCAGGGCTCTACAATGAGCAGTTCTTC.

On this clonotype itself: One junction end does not reproduce the germline sequence, and a read error may be involved. The chain is built from TRBV4-1 and TRBJ2-7, with D possibly called TRBD1 or TRBD2 (7 bases each). The V gene's germline CDR1 is MGHRA and CDR2 YSYEKL. The CDR3 extends over 12 amino acids. The CDR3: CASQDRDYEHYF. DNA for the CDR3: TGCGCCAGCCAAGACAGGGACTACGAGCACTACTTC.

As regards this clonotype: Germline and junction disagree at one end, which may indicate a read error. The chain joins TRBV4-3 to TRBJ1-3; TRBD1 is a possible D gene (6 bases). Germline CDR1 reads LGHNA; CDR2 reads YSLEER. This CDR3 contains 17 residues. CDR3 amino acids: CASSLEWGQYSGNTIYF. DNA of the CDR3: TGCGCGAGCAGCCTAGAGTGGGGGCAGTACTCTGGAAACACCATATATTTT.